One sample yielded the 23 T cell receptor beta chains listed below, sequenced in a study of T cell responses to AZD1222 COVID-19 vaccine. Measured with immunoSEQ multiplex PCR; TCRdb has only the in-frame clones, and not every one. The sample consists of approximately 89,000 clones, 90% of them appearing once. The sample here was peripheral blood, taken 28 days after the second AZD1222 dose. All receptors derive from an adult who received the AZD1222 COVID-19 vaccine.

The chain is built from TRBV6-6 and TRBJ2-1, with 7 bases fitting TRBD2. The V segment lost 5 bases and the J segment 9 bases; nucleotides outside the gene matches: 7. In germline, CDR1 is MNHNY, CDR2 SVGAGI (reference sequence). The CDR3 spans 13 residues. The CDR3 DNA reads as TGTGCCAGCAGTCCGAACCCGGGGGGTGAGCAGTTCTTC. Its protein is CASSPNPGGEQFF.

The chain employs TRBV28 and TRBJ2-3, with D possibly matching TRBD2 (5 bases). The CDR3 runs 10 residues. Germline loops: CDR1 MDHEN, CDR2 SYDVKM. The CDR3 nucleotides read TGTGGCATAGGGAGAGATACGCAGTATTTT. Translation gives CGIGRDTQYF.

This chain links TRBV28 with TRBJ1-1; 8 bases map to TRBD1. Germline-derived CDR1 and CDR2 are MDHEN and SYDVKM. V was pared by 4 bases and J by 4 bases, with 8 bases of the junction left unmatched. The CDR3 is 15 amino acids. For the CDR3, the DNA is TGTGCCAGCAGTTCTCCGGGACAGGCGGGCACTGAAGCTTTCTTT. Translating gives CASSSPGQAGTEAFF.

This clone has just a few counts. The CDR3 reads CASSQTGGQGNSPLHF. CDR3 bases: TGTGCCAGCAGCCAGACGGGAGGACAGGGTAATTCACCCCTCCACTTT. The V gene is TRBV14, the J gene TRBJ1-6, with 8 positions matching TRBD1. The V and J ends lost 3 bases and 6 bases, in that order; junction bases with no gene match: 7. Per germline, CDR1 SGHDN and CDR2 FVKESK. The CDR3 totals 16 residues. The full variable domain, rest sourced from reference TRBV14 and TRBJ1-6, is EAGVTQFPSHSVIEKGQTVTLRCDPISGHDNLYWYRRVMGKEIKFLLHFVKESKQDESGMPNNRFLAERTGGTYSTLKVQPAELEDSGVYFCASSQTGGQGNSPLHFGNGTRLTVT.

The chain combines TRBV7-8 with TRBJ1-6, with TRBD1 matching 7 bases. Germline-derived CDR1 and CDR2 are SGHVS and FQNEAQ. The junction had 10 bases not matched to a gene; V was cut back by 1 base and J by 10 bases. The CDR3 has 16 amino acids. The CDR3 loop is CASSLESRGLGSPLHF. The CDR3 DNA reads TGTGCCAGCAGCTTAGAGAGTAGGGGGCTAGGCTCACCCCTCCACTTT.

J is TRBJ1-6 and V is TRBV2; D is ambiguous. V lost 8 bases to trimming and J lost 7 bases, with 18 bases between them. CDR3 size: 15 residues. Germline lookup yields CDR1 SNHLY and CDR2 FYNNEI. The CDR3 protein is CASEGGEGPNSPLHF. CDR3 DNA sequence: TGTGCCAGCGAGGGAGGTGAGGGCCCGAATTCACCCCTCCACTTT.

This chain uses TRBV4-3 with TRBJ1-2, with D uncertain. The germline CDR1 and CDR2 sequences are LGHNA and YSLEER. V gave up 0 bases and J gave up 3 bases, with 11 bases separating them. This CDR3 is 15 amino acids long. In nucleotides, the CDR3 is TGCGCCAGCAGCCAAGATAGCCGGAACCACTATGGCTACACCTTC. Translated: CASSQDSRNHYGYTF.

The J gene is TRBJ2-7, the V gene TRBV2, with D tentatively TRBD1 (6 bases). V was shortened by 6 bases and J by 3 bases, with 18 bases between the two germline ends. CDR1 SNHLY and CDR2 FYNNEI come from the germline V gene. CDR3 length: 15 residues. CDR3 sequence reads: CASRFIGQGYYEQYF. The CDR3 coding sequence is TGTGCCAGCAGGTTTATTGGGCAGGGGTACTACGAGCAGTACTTC.

This chain joins TRBV6-5 and TRBJ1-1, with TRBD1 matching 7 bases. Germline-derived CDR1 and CDR2 are MNHEY and SVGAGI. With V trimmed by 6 bases and J by 3 bases, 10 bases remained unmatched. This CDR3 contains 15 residues. For the CDR3, the DNA is TGTGCCAGCAGCGGGGACAGCCTCGGCGACACTGAAGCTTTCTTT. Its translation: CASSGDSLGDTEAFF.

CDR3: CASRTGGEQFF. The CDR3 nucleotides read TGTGCCAGCAGGACAGGGGGTGAGCAGTTCTTC. The V and J genes are TRBV2 and TRBJ2-1, with TRBD1 matching 9 bases. Germline lookup yields CDR1 SNHLY and CDR2 FYNNEI. The CDR3 runs 11 residues. V lost 6 bases to trimming and J lost 9 bases; unmatched junction nucleotides: 0.

The chain has TRBV4-1 and TRBJ1-1, with 7 bases identical to TRBD1. J was trimmed by 10 bases and V by 4 bases; bases with no gene match: 9. CDR1 and CDR2 (germline): MGHRA, YSYEKL. The CDR3 covers 13 residues. This CDR3 is CASSPIFRDRAFF. CDR3 in DNA: TGCGCCAGCAGCCCTATTTTCCGGGACAGAGCTTTCTTT.

The rearrangement uses TRBV20-1 and TRBJ2-3, with D perhaps TRBD1 (5 bases). The CDR3 is made up of 14 amino acids. Trimming took 3 bases from V and 2 from J, leaving 12 bases between them. CDR1 and CDR2 from the germline V gene are DFQATT and SNEGSKA (reference sequence). The CDR3 DNA is TGCAGTGCTAGTTTAGGGGCGTCCACAGATACGCAGTATTTT. Translation gives CSASLGASTDTQYF.

This clone was found once. The chain joins TRBV6-6 to TRBJ1-5; D remains unclear. Germline V lookup: CDR1 MNHNY, CDR2 SVGAGI (reference sequence). The CDR3 is made up of 14 amino acids. Trimming took 7 bases from V and 7 from J, leaving 17 bases between them. Here the CDR3 DNA reads TGTGCCAGCACGGAACTCGGTGCGATCCAGCCCCAGCATTTT. Its translation is CASTELGAIQPQHF.

V and J are TRBV5-4 and TRBJ1-2, with 7 nucleotides matching TRBD1. CDR3 size: 14 residues. Germline CDR1 reads SGHNT; CDR2 reads YYREEE (reference sequence). J lost 4 bases, V lost 4 bases, and 7 bases had no gene match. The CDR3 region is CASSHGDRFYGYTF. CDR3 bases: TGTGCCAGCAGCCACGGGGACAGATTCTATGGCTACACCTTC.

J is TRBJ1-3 and V is TRBV5-4, with TRBD1 matching over 9 bases. The CDR3 covers 14 residues. Trimming at V came to 6 bases and at J to 4 bases, leaving 5 bases not matched to a gene. Germline-derived CDR1 and CDR2 are SGHNT and YYREEE (reference sequence). CDR3 in DNA: TGTGCCAGCACCGACAGGGGGGGAGGAAACACCATATATTTT. Its translation: CASTDRGGGNTIYF.

Only one count was recorded for this clone. CDR3 nucleotides: TGCAGCGTCCGACGGTCCCAAGAGACCCAGTACTTC. As protein: CSVRRSQETQYF. This chain links TRBV29-1 with TRBJ2-5, with D unclear. This CDR3 is 12 amino acids long. From germline, CDR1 is SQVTM and CDR2 ANQGSEA. Trimming took off 6 bases at V and 1 base at J, with 9 bases between the two ends.

The rearrangement uses TRBV7-2 and TRBJ2-3; 9 bases line up with TRBD2. CDR3 length: 17 amino acids. V dropped 1 base and J dropped 2; count of bases not matched to a gene: 7. In germline, CDR1 is SGHTA, CDR2 FQGNSA. The CDR3 here is CASSLGARGGATDTQYF. CDR3 in DNA: TGTGCCAGCAGCTTAGGGGCCCGCGGGGGGGCCACAGATACGCAGTATTTT.

The V and J genes are TRBV5-3 and TRBJ1-3; a weak D match, TRBD1 (6 bases). TRBV5-3 is treated as an ORF (open reading frame) with a function not yet certain. V was clipped by 1 base and J by 0 bases, with 11 bases between them. CDR3 length: 16 amino acids. CDR3 region: CARSLNRALSGNTIYF. The CDR3 DNA sequence: TGTGCCAGAAGCTTGAACAGGGCTCTCTCTGGAAACACCATATATTTT.

The V gene is TRBV7-9, the J gene TRBJ2-3; possible D gene TRBD1, 6 bases. CDR1 and CDR2 from the germline V gene are SEHNR and FQNEAQ (reference sequence). The CDR3 has 15 residues. Trimming removed 0 bases from V and 2 bases from J, with 9 bases in between. CDR3 in amino acids: CASSLADSYTDTQYF. The CDR3 nucleotides read TGTGCCAGCAGCTTAGCGGACAGTTACACAGATACGCAGTATTTT.

The chain carries TRBV7-6 and TRBJ2-7; maybe TRBD2 (5 bases). The V end was cut by 5 bases, the J end by 2 bases, with 10 bases between. Germline V gene sequence: CDR1 SGHVS, CDR2 FNYEAQ. The CDR3 is 13 residues long. CDR3 amino acids: CASSPPGAYEQYF. In nucleotides, the CDR3 is TGTGCCAGCAGCCCCCCCGGGGCCTACGAGCAGTACTTC. Filled out from reference TRBV7-6 and TRBJ2-7, the complete variable domain reads GAGVSQSPRYKVTKRGQDVALRCDPISGHVSLYWYRQALGQGPEFLTYFNYEAQQDKSGLPNDRFSAERPEGSISTLTIQRTEQRDSAMYRCASSPPGAYEQYFGPGTRLTVT.

The gene calls are TRBV19 and TRBJ2-3; 9 bases are a match to TRBD2. This CDR3 contains 15 residues. V shed 5 bases and J 1 base; nucleotides not matched to a gene: 4. Germline assignment: CDR1 LNHDA and CDR2 SQIVND (reference sequence). The CDR3 here is CASSELAGGTDTQYF. The CDR3 DNA sequence: TGTGCCAGTAGTGAATTAGCGGGGGGCACAGATACGCAGTATTTT.

The V and J genes are TRBV29-1 and TRBJ2-5; possibly TRBD1 for D (5 bases). From germline, CDR1 is SQVTM and CDR2 ANQGSEA. V was shortened by 2 bases and J by 5 bases, with 12 bases between the two germline ends. This CDR3 region has 13 residues. CDR3 in amino acids: CSVEPVGVETQYF. The CDR3 DNA sequence: TGCAGCGTTGAACCAGTAGGGGTGGAGACCCAGTACTTC.

The J gene is TRBJ2-7, the V gene TRBV11-2; D is possibly TRBD1 or TRBD2 (7 bases each). The V and J ends lost 1 base and 8 bases respectively, with 15 bases between them. The CDR3 is made up of 14 amino acids. Looked up from germline, CDR1 is SGHAT and CDR2 is FQNNGV. The CDR3 DNA is TGTGCCAGCAGCTTAGTGGGAGGGGACAGAAAGCAGTACTTC. Its protein product is CASSLVGGDRKQYF.